This note documents a single TCR beta chain sequence. The data originate from a study of blood T cell repertoires in COVID-19. The V gene end was trimmed by 7 bases and the J gene end by 5 bases; junction bases not matched to a gene: 11. The CDR3 consists of 14 residues. CDR1 is SGHRS, CDR2 YFSETQ, per germline. This table comes from immunoSEQ multiplex PCR, and its TCRdb copy is limited to in-frame clones, with some not included. The data contain 240,000 or so clones, about four fifths of them singletons. Sequencing input: peripheral blood. The origin of this receptor is a man aged 30 to 39 who had recovered from COVID-19. The rearrangement uses TRBV5-1 and TRBJ2-5, with 7 bases fitting TRBD2. The CDR3: CASGVEGAGETQYF. The DNA for the CDR3 is TGCGCCAGCGGCGTGGAAGGAGCGGGGGAGACCCAGTACTTC.